The 17 T cell receptor beta chains reported below all come from one sample, sequenced in a study of cytomegalovirus exposure and HLA in healthy donors. In the PCR, 60 Vbeta and 13 Jbeta primers were used. Sequencing used immunoSEQ multiplex PCR; TCRdb keeps in-frame clones, though not all of them. The sample yields 180,000 or so clones, around four fifths seen once. Input material: PBMCs. These receptors came from a woman in her fifties or sixties in good health and CMV-seropositive.

This clone was recorded once. The chain links TRBV14 to TRBJ2-7; TRBD1 matches 9 bases. J was trimmed by 4 bases and V by 0 bases; bases with no gene match: 7. CDR1 and CDR2 from the germline V gene are SGHDN and FVKESK. This CDR3 has 16 residues. This CDR3 is CASSQDAGTGTYEQYF. CDR3 coding DNA: TGTGCCAGCAGCCAAGATGCTGGGACAGGGACGTACGAGCAGTACTTC.

In this sample, this clone turned up a few times. The chain links TRBV7-6 to TRBJ2-1; 9 nucleotides align to TRBD2. Trimming removed 1 base from V and 12 bases from J; junction bases left unmatched: 19. Germline CDR1 reads SGHVS; CDR2 reads FNYEAQ. This CDR3 is 18 amino acids long. CDR3 DNA sequence: TGTGCCAGCAGCTTAGGAGCGAGCGGGGGGAATCTCTTAAGGAGGCAGTTCTTC. It yields the protein CASSLGASGGNLLRRQFF.

The chain joins TRBV5-1 to TRBJ1-1; D gene ambiguous. In germline, CDR1 is SGHRS, CDR2 YFSETQ. The CDR3 spans 14 residues. The V end was cut by 0 bases, the J end by 0 bases, with 6 bases between. CDR3 loop: CASSLDSLNTEAFF. Written as DNA, the CDR3 is TGCGCCAGCAGCTTGGACAGTTTGAACACTGAAGCTTTCTTT.

The V call is TRBV30, the J call TRBJ2-5, with D tentatively TRBD1 (5 bases). CDR1 and CDR2 (germline): GTSNPN, SVGIG (reference sequence). This CDR3 has 15 residues. V lost 3 bases and J 3 bases, leaving 17 bases between the germline ends. The CDR3 loop is CAWRPKTAGKETQYF. The CDR3 DNA sequence: TGTGCCTGGAGGCCCAAAACGGCAGGGAAAGAGACCCAGTACTTC. The entire variable domain, with the rest obtained from reference TRBV30 and TRBJ2-5, is as follows: SQTIHQWPATLVQPVGSPLSLECTVEGTSNPNLYWYRQAAGRGLQLLFYSVGIGQISSEVPQNLSASRPQDRQFILSSKKLLLSDSGFYLCAWRPKTAGKETQYFGPGTRLLVL.

V usage is TRBV7-9 and J usage is TRBJ2-1; 8 positions agree with TRBD2. With V trimmed by 6 bases and J by 10 bases, 23 bases remained unmatched. Germline CDR1 is SEHNR and CDR2 is FQNEAQ (reference sequence). The CDR3 extends over 18 amino acids. This chain's CDR3 is CASSRGGGIPPTIGEQFF. The CDR3 coding sequence is TGTGCCAGCAGTCGGGGGGGAGGGATCCCTCCTACAATAGGCGAGCAGTTCTTC.

Only one count was recorded for this clone. The chain carries TRBV19 and TRBJ2-3, with 9 nucleotides matching TRBD2. This CDR3 has 13 residues. CDR1 is LNHDA and CDR2 is SQIVND in the germline V gene (reference sequence). Trimming at V came to 6 bases and at J to 4 bases, leaving 2 bases not matched to a gene. The CDR3 spells CASRGLAADTQYF. The CDR3 DNA sequence: TGTGCCAGTAGGGGACTAGCAGCAGATACGCAGTATTTT.

The rearrangement uses TRBV6-6 and TRBJ1-5; no clear D. The germline V gene encodes CDR1 MNHNY and CDR2 SVGAGI (reference sequence). The CDR3 runs to 16 residues. Trimming removed 2 bases from V and 2 bases from J, with 13 bases in between. The CDR3 nucleotides read TGTGCCAGCAGTTACCAGACACCCAGAGGCAATCAGCCCCAGCATTTT. It specifies CASSYQTPRGNQPQHF.

Only a few counts were recorded for this clone. This chain connects TRBV5-6 to TRBJ2-6; D is uncertain. Germline V CDR1 and CDR2: SGHDT, YYEEEE. The length of the CDR3 is 15 residues. V was shortened by 4 bases and J by 0 bases, with 8 bases between the two germline ends. The CDR3 is CASSPTDSGANVLTF. CDR3 in DNA: TGTGCCAGCAGCCCTACAGACTCTGGGGCCAACGTCCTGACTTTC. Looking up the rest from reference TRBV5-6 and TRBJ2-6 gives the full variable domain: DAGVTQSPTHLIKTRGQQVTLRCSPKSGHDTVSWYQQALGQGPQFIFQYYEEEERQRGNFPDRFSGHQFPNYSSELNVNALLLGDSALYLCASSPTDSGANVLTFGAGSRLTVL.

The chain is built from TRBV6-5 and TRBJ1-6; TRBD1 aligns across 8 bases. Germline CDR1 is MNHEY and CDR2 is SVGAGI. CDR3 size: 14 residues. J was trimmed by 6 bases and V by 8 bases; bases with no gene match: 6. The chain's CDR3 is CASQEDRVNSPLHF. The CDR3 DNA is TGTGCCAGCCAGGAGGACAGGGTTAATTCACCCCTCCACTTT.

V and J are TRBV4-2 and TRBJ2-5, with 9 bases that match TRBD1. The DNA end is more similar to TRBJ2-7, so the J call may be wrong. Per the germline V gene, CDR1 is LGHNA and CDR2 is YNFKEQ. This CDR3 has 14 amino acids. The CDR3 DNA is TGTGCCAGCAGGGGGGGGACAGGGACCTACGAGCAGTACTTC. This sequence encodes CASRGGTGTYEQYF.

For the CDR3, the DNA is TGTGCCAGTAGTATTGGACAGGGAGGATTCTACGAGCAGTACTTC. Its translation is CASSIGQGGFYEQYF. The rearrangement joins TRBV19 to TRBJ2-7; TRBD1 matches 8 bases. V lost 3 bases, J lost 3 bases, and 7 bases stayed unmatched. The CDR3 extends over 15 amino acids. In germline, CDR1 is LNHDA, CDR2 SQIVND (reference sequence). The variable domain in full, completed from reference TRBV19 and TRBJ2-7, reads DGGITQSPKYLFRKEGQNVTLSCEQNLNHDAMYWYRQDPGQGLRLIYYSQIVNDFQKGDIAEGYSVSREKKESFPLTVTSAQKNPTAFYLCASSIGQGGFYEQYFGPGTRLTVT.

The chain couples TRBV29-1 to TRBJ1-1; D call uncertain. Germline values: CDR1 SQVTM, CDR2 ANQGSEA. The length of the CDR3 is 13 residues. Trimming pared 4 bases from V and 1 base from J, leaving 10 bases between. CDR3 in amino acids: CSVGTFRNTEAFF. The CDR3 bases are TGCAGCGTTGGAACGTTTAGGAACACTGAAGCTTTCTTT.

This sequence joins TRBV28 and TRBJ1-1; a possible D gene is TRBD1 (5 bases). Germline V gives CDR1 MDHEN, CDR2 SYDVKM. The CDR3 has 14 residues. Trimming left V 3 bases short and J 1 base short, with 9 bases between. The chain's CDR3 is CASSFRVRNTEAFF. Here the CDR3 DNA reads TGTGCCAGCAGTTTCAGGGTACGGAACACTGAAGCTTTCTTT.

J is TRBJ1-1 and V is TRBV29-1; D possibly corresponds to TRBD1 (5 bases). This CDR3 spans 12 amino acids. CDR1 is SQVTM, CDR2 ANQGSEA, per germline. Trimming took off 4 bases at V and 5 bases at J, with 11 bases between the two ends. The CDR3 here is CSVGAGKTEAFF. The CDR3 nucleotides are TGCAGCGTTGGGGCAGGGAAGACTGAAGCTTTCTTT.

This chain uses TRBV5-1 with TRBJ2-5, with 13 bases identical to TRBD2. V was pared by 4 bases and J by 0 bases, with 3 bases of the junction left unmatched. CDR1 SGHRS and CDR2 YFSETQ come from the germline V gene. The CDR3 totals 16 residues. As DNA, the CDR3 is TGCGCCAGCAGCCCCGGGACTAGCGGGGACCAAGAGACCCAGTACTTC. Residues: CASSPGTSGDQETQYF.

This chain joins TRBV2 and TRBJ1-6, with TRBD1 identical over 7 bases. Germline V gene data show CDR1 as SNHLY and CDR2 as FYNNEI. This CDR3 has 15 residues. Trimming took 2 bases from V and 9 from J; bases not matched to a gene: 7. The CDR3 coding sequence is TGTGCCAGCAGTGAACAGGGGGTGCGCAGTTCACCCCTCCACTTT. Encoded protein: CASSEQGVRSSPLHF.

This clone was recorded only once. The rearrangement links TRBV11-2 to TRBJ2-5; 10 bases align to TRBD1. Germline V gene lookup returns CDR1 SGHAT and CDR2 FQNNGV. The CDR3 is made up of 14 amino acids. The V gene end was trimmed by 3 bases and the J gene end by 6 bases; junction bases not matched to a gene: 4. This chain's CDR3 is CASSFGQGEKTQYF. Here the CDR3 DNA reads TGTGCCAGCAGCTTCGGACAGGGGGAAAAGACCCAGTACTTC.